This T cell receptor (beta chain) appears in the sequencing data of a study of blood T cell repertoires in COVID-19. Study context: Samples came from the United States, Italy and Spain, spanning acute and convalescent COVID-19. T cells, B-cell-depleted T cells, or PBMCs supplied cDNA or gDNA.

Authors' processing steps: Estimated nucleated cell counts came from reference gene primer amplification. Here immunoSEQ multiplex PCR was the method, and the copy in TCRdb shows in-frame clones only, minus some. The DNA gave D and trimming, while V, J and clone size come from that table. The table shows 250,000 or so clones, with 65% to 90% occurring only once. Germline CDR1 MNHEY, CDR2 SVGEGT. V was pared by 5 bases and J by 5 bases, with 10 bases of the junction left unmatched. The CDR3 runs to 16 residues. Sequenced input: peripheral blood. V gene TRBV6-2 or TRBV6-3 combines with J gene TRBJ2-5; 11 nucleotides align to TRBD2. This TCR came from a man aged 35-49 years who had recovered from COVID-19. The CDR3 protein is CASSALAGGPSETQYF. The CDR3 DNA sequence: TGTGCCAGCAGTGCTTTAGCGGGAGGGCCCTCGGAGACCCAGTACTTC.